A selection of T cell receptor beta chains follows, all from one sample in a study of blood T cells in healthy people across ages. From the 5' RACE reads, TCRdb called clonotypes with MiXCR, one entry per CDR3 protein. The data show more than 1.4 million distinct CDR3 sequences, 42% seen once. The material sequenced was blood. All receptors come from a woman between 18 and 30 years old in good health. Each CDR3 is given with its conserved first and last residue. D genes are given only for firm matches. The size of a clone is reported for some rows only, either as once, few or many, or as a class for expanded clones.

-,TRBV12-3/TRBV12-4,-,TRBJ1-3,CASRPRGVNHPSGNTIYF,TGTGCCAGCAGGCCACGAGGGGTCAACCACCCCTCTGGAAACACCATATATTTT
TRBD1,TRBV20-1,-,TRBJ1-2,CSAGTGPGGYTF,TGCAGTGCCGGGACAGGCCCGGGGGGCTACACCTTC
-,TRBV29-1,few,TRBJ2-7,CSVGKSTYEQYF,TGCAGCGTTGGGAAAAGTACCTACGAGCAGTACTTC
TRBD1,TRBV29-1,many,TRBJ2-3,CSYLDRGTDTQYF,TGCAGCTACCTGGACAGGGGCACAGATACGCAGTATTTT
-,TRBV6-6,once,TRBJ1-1,CASSYSIGGLNTEAFF,TGTGCCAGCAGTTACTCGATTGGGGGGCTGAACACTGAAGCTTTCTTT
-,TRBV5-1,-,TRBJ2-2,CASSWECRGTTNTGELFF,TGCGCCAGCAGCTGGGAGTGTCGGGGGACCACGAACACCGGGGAGCTGTTTTTT
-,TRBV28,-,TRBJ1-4,CASRPSPGDEKLFF,TGTGCCAGCAGACCCTCGCCTGGGGATGAAAAACTGTTTTTT
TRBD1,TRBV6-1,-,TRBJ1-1,CASRAQGGRVNTEAFF,TGTGCCAGCAGGGCTCAGGGGGGTCGAGTGAACACTGAAGCTTTCTTT
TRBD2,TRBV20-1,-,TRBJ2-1,CSARDSAGGTYNEQFF,TGCAGTGCTAGAGATTCGGCGGGGGGCACGTACAATGAGCAGTTCTTC
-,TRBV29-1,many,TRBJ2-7,CSVEDSLYEQYF,TGCAGCGTGGAGGACAGCTTGTACGAGCAGTACTTC
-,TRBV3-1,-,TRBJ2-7,CASSHQVSLLYEQYF,TGTGCCAGCAGCCATCAGGTTTCCCTCCTCTACGAGCAGTACTTC
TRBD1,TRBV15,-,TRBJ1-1,CATSREQGGGDTEAFF,TGTGCCACCAGCAGAGAACAGGGGGGGGGGGACACTGAAGCTTTCTTT
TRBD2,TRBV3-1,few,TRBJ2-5,CASSPWTSPGETQYF,TGTGCCAGCAGCCCTTGGACTAGCCCTGGGGAGACCCAGTACTTC
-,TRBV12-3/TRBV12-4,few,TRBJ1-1,CASRGGWDTEAFF,TGTGCATCCCGGGGAGGGTGGGACACTGAAGCTTTCTTT
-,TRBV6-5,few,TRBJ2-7,CASSSVHLLSYEQYF,TGTGCCAGCAGTTCGGTACACTTACTCTCCTACGAGCAGTACTTC
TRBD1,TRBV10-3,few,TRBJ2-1,CAITGGPLAYNEQFF,TGTGCCATCACAGGGGGTCCCCTGGCCTACAATGAGCAGTTCTTC
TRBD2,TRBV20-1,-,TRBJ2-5,CSSSGAGETQYF,TGCAGTTCAAGCGGGGCGGGGGAGACCCAGTACTTC
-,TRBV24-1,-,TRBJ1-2,CATSDGGGYTF,TGTGCCACCAGTGATGGGGGAGGCTACACCTTC
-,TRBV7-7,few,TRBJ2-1,CASSYYQGSNEQFF,TGTGCCAGCAGCTACTACCAGGGGTCCAATGAGCAGTTCTTC
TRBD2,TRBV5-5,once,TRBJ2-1,CASSFLKGGPYGEQFF,TGTGCCAGCAGCTTCCTAAAGGGAGGGCCTTACGGTGAGCAGTTCTTC
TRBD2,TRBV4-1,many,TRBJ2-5,CASSQSSGYQETQYF,TGCGCCAGCAGCCAGTCTAGCGGGTACCAAGAGACCCAGTACTTC
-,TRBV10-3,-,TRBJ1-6,CAISDTNSPLHF,TGTGCCATCAGTGACACCAATTCACCCCTCCACTTT
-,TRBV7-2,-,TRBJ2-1,CASSLDPGMLYNEQFF,TGTGCCAGCAGCTTAGATCCGGGGATGCTCTACAATGAGCAGTTCTTC
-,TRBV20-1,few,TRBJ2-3,CSASLWGMGGELTDTQYF,TGCAGTGCTAGTTTATGGGGTATGGGTGGGGAGTTGACAGATACGCAGTATTTT
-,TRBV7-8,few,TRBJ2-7,CASSLSRERAGEQYF,TGTGCCAGCAGCTTAAGTCGCGAGCGGGCCGGCGAGCAGTACTTC
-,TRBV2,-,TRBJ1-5,CASSGEVNQLQHF,TGTGCCAGCTCGGGAGAGGTCAATCAGCTCCAGCATTTT
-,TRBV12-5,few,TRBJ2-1,CASGLGENEQFF,TGTGCTAGTGGTTTGGGGGAGAATGAGCAGTTCTTC
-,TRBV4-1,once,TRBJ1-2,CASSHLGEGWYGYTF,TGCGCCAGCAGCCACCTTGGGGAGGGCTGGTATGGCTACACCTTC
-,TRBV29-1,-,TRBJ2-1,CSVEDGSNNEQFF,TGCAGCGTTGAGGACGGGAGTAACAATGAGCAGTTCTTC
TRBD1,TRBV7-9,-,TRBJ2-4,CASSTGQGAHIQYF,TGTGCCAGCAGCACGGGACAGGGGGCTCACATTCAGTACTTC
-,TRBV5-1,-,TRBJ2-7,CASSLVPPARYAIPIYNEQYF,TGCGCCAGCAGCTTGGTACCACCGGCGAGGTATGCCATCCCGATTTACAATGAGCAGTACTTC
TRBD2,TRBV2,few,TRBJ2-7,CPQEGTSQYF,TGTCCGCAGGAGGGGACTAGTCAGTACTTC
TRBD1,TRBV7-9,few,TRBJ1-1,CASSQPDRGNTEAFF,TGTGCCAGCAGCCAGCCCGACAGGGGCAACACTGAAGCTTTCTTT
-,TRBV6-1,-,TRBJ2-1,CAGTKTGLENEQFF,TGTGCCGGCACCAAAACAGGGTTGGAAAATGAGCAGTTCTTC
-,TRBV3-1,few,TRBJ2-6,CASSQWTANVLTF,TGTGCCAGCAGCCAATGGACGGCCAACGTCCTGACTTTC
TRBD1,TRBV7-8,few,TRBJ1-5,CASSSQGGQGDQPQHF,TGTGCCAGCAGCTCGCAGGGGGGACAGGGCGATCAGCCCCAGCATTTT
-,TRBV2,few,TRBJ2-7,CASSRSASYEQYF,TGTGCCAGCAGTCGCTCGGCTAGCTACGAGCAGTACTTC
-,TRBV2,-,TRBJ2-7,CASSRGVGVYEQYF,TGTGCCAGCAGTCGAGGGGTGGGAGTCTACGAGCAGTACTTC
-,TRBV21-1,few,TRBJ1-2,CASIPVGTGLCVYGYTF,TGTGCCAGCATCCCCGTGGGGACAGGGCTTTGCGTCTATGGCTACACCTTC